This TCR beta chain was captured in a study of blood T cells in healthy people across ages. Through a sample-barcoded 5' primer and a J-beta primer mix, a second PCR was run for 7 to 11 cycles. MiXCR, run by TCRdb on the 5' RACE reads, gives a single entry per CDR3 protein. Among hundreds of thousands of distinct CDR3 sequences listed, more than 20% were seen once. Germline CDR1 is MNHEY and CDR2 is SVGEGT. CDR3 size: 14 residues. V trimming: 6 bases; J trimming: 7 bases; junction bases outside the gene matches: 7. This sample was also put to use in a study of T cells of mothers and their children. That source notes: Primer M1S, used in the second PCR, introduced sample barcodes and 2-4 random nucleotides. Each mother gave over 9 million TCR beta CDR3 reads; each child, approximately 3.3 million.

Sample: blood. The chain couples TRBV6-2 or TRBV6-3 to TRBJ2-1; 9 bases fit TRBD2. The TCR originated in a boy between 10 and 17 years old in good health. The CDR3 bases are TGTGCCAGCAGGATTAGCGGGAGTGGAAATGAGCAGTTCTTC. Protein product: CASRISGSGNEQFF.